The 24 T cell receptor beta chains below come from one sample, sequenced in a study of beta chain features in type 1 diabetes. All of the isolated RNA was reverse transcribed, so expressed TCRB transcripts were sequenced. Profiled with immunoSEQ multiplex PCR; TCRdb holds only in-frame clones, not every one. The sample has about 710,000 clones, roughly an eighth seen once. These receptors have no identified antigens. Study observations and caveats: All four CD4+ subsets from Type 1 diabetes patients carried moderately but significantly shorter TCRB CDR3s.

The sequenced sample consisted of naive CD4+ T cells from blood. The receptor source for this set is a man aged 18 to 29 with type 1 diabetes.

This clone was observed at least ten times. Distinct nucleotide sequences in the sample also encode this CDR3. The J gene is TRBJ2-7, the V gene TRBV7-2; no reliable D call. The CDR3 sequence is 11 residues long. Germline V gives CDR1 SGHTA, CDR2 FQGNSA. V gave up 3 bases and J gave up 0 bases, with 0 bases separating them. CDR3 sequence: CASSFSYEQYF. CDR3 coding DNA: TGTGCCAGCAGCTTCTCCTACGAGCAGTACTTC. Supplemented by reference TRBV7-2 and TRBJ2-7, the full variable domain reads GAGVSQSPSNKVTEKGKDVELRCDPISGHTALYWYRQSLGQGLEFLIYFQGNSAPDKSGLPSDRFSAERTGGSVSTLTIQRTQQEDSAVYLCASSFSYEQYFGPGTRLTVT.

This clone was counted a few times. The chain links TRBV27 to TRBJ1-5, with 7 bases lining up with TRBD1. Germline V gene lookup returns CDR1 MNHEY and CDR2 SMNVEV (reference sequence). The CDR3 length is 17 residues. V dropped 4 bases and J dropped 0; count of bases not matched to a gene: 9. CDR3 bases: TGTGCCAGCAGTTACTCGAGGGACAGATATAGCAATCAGCCCCAGCATTTT. Translated, it gives CASSYSRDRYSNQPQHF.

This clone was seen a few times. The chain has TRBV28 and TRBJ1-6; D is possibly TRBD1 (5 bases). V was cut by 8 bases and J by 9 bases, with 14 bases left in between. This CDR3 comprises 13 residues. Germline CDR1 is MDHEN and CDR2 is SYDVKM. CDR3 nucleotides: TGTGCCAGCCACGGAGCGGGGACTTCACCCCTCCACTTT. Its protein product is CASHGAGTSPLHF.

The chain uses TRBV7-2 and TRBJ2-1, with D perhaps matching TRBD1 or TRBD2 (5 bases each). Between the trimmed V and J ends, which lost 5 bases and 5 bases, there was a span of 13 bases. The CDR3 sequence is 14 residues long. CDR1 is SGHTA and CDR2 is FQGNSA in the germline V gene. Written as DNA, the CDR3 is TGTGCCAGCAGCCCCGGGACGGAGAACAATGAGCAGTTCTTC. Its translation: CASSPGTENNEQFF.

The rearrangement joins TRBV5-1 to TRBJ2-7; D is undetermined. Germline values: CDR1 SGHRS, CDR2 YFSETQ. The CDR3 is 13 residues long. V lost 0 bases and J 6 bases, leaving 10 bases between the germline ends. The chain's CDR3 is CASSLADVSEQYF. For the CDR3, the DNA is TGCGCCAGCAGCTTGGCTGACGTGAGCGAGCAGTACTTC. The variable domain in full, completed from reference TRBV5-1 and TRBJ2-7, reads KAGVTQTPRYLIKTRGQQVTLSCSPISGHRSVSWYQQTPGQGLQFLFEYFSETQRNKGNFPGRFSGRQFSNSRSEMNVSTLELGDSALYLCASSLADVSEQYFGPGTRLTVT.

This rearrangement joins TRBV28 to TRBJ1-1, with D maybe TRBD1 (5 bases). Germline V gene data show CDR1 as MDHEN and CDR2 as SYDVKM. Trimming shortened V by 5 bases and J by 11 bases, and 15 bases separated the two germline ends. This CDR3 has 12 residues. The CDR3 DNA follows: TGTGCCAGCAGTGCTCGGGGACTCTATGCTTTCTTT. This translates into CASSARGLYAFF.

V usage is TRBV2 and J usage is TRBJ1-2; 10 bases match TRBD1. Germline V gives CDR1 SNHLY, CDR2 FYNNEI. This CDR3 is 14 amino acids long. After removal of 3 bases from V and 4 bases from J, the junction contained 2 bases not matched to a gene. DNA for the CDR3: TGTGCCAGCAGTGAGACAGGGGGCAGCTATGGCTACACCTTC. Translating it yields CASSETGGSYGYTF. Full variable domain (rest looked up from reference TRBV2 and TRBJ1-2): EPEVTQTPSHQVTQMGQEVILRCVPISNHLYFYWYRQILGQKVEFLVSFYNNEISEKSEIFDDQFSVERPDGSNFTLKIRSTKLEDSAMYFCASSETGGSYGYTFGSGTRLTVV.

The chain couples TRBV15 to TRBJ2-7; TRBD2 matches 12 bases. The CDR3 totals 16 residues. J lost 3 bases, V lost 0 bases, and 3 bases had no gene match. The V gene's germline CDR1 is LNHNV and CDR2 YYDKDF (reference sequence). The CDR3 sequence: CATSRDVTSGSYEQYF. The CDR3 DNA follows: TGTGCCACCAGCAGAGATGTGACTAGCGGGAGCTACGAGCAGTACTTC.

The chain carries TRBV27 and TRBJ2-5; D possibly corresponds to TRBD1 (7 bases). Trimming pared 6 bases from V and 5 bases from J, leaving 16 bases between. The CDR3 spans 14 residues. Germline V lookup: CDR1 MNHEY, CDR2 SMNVEV (reference sequence). The CDR3 DNA follows: TGTGCCAGCAGCCTTCAGGGGGGCCGGGAGACCCAGTACTTC. It is translated as CASSLQGGRETQYF.

The gene calls are TRBV9 and TRBJ2-5, with D unclear. V was trimmed by 4 bases and J by 1 base, leaving 20 bases between them. Germline V lookup: CDR1 SGDLS, CDR2 YYNGEE. This CDR3 has 17 residues. The chain's CDR3 is CASSPSGDPSLQETQYF. The CDR3 DNA reads TGTGCCAGCAGCCCTTCCGGAGACCCGTCTCTCCAAGAGACCCAGTACTTC.

For the CDR3, the DNA is TGCAGCGTTGGAGCAGGTTTCAATCAGCCCCAGCATTTT. Protein: CSVGAGFNQPQHF. V and J are TRBV29-1 and TRBJ1-5; D gene uncertain. V lost 4 bases and J 3 bases, leaving 10 bases between the germline ends. Germline V gene data show CDR1 as SQVTM and CDR2 as ANQGSEA. The CDR3 consists of 13 residues.

This clone was detected only a few times. The CDR3 reads CASSPKGALSGANVLTF. The CDR3 DNA sequence: TGTGCCAGCTCACCAAAAGGGGCCCTCTCTGGGGCCAACGTCCTGACTTTC. The J gene is TRBJ2-6, the V gene TRBV18, with D possibly matching TRBD1 (5 bases). This CDR3 has 17 amino acids. CDR1 and CDR2 (germline): KGHSH, LQKENI. V was pared by 2 bases and J by 0 bases, with 11 bases between.

This clone appeared a few times. The CDR3 bases are TGTGCCTGGAGGGCCACAGGGGCGTCGGCCGAGCAGTACTTC. Protein: CAWRATGASAEQYF. The chain recombines TRBV30 with TRBJ2-7; 7 bases are shared with TRBD1. CDR3 length: 14 amino acids. Trimming removed 3 bases from V and 6 bases from J; junction bases left unmatched: 11. Germline CDR1 and CDR2: GTSNPN and SVGIG (reference sequence).

This clone occurred a few times. The rearrangement links TRBV5-1 to TRBJ2-5; D is unclear. This CDR3 contains 17 residues. With 0 bases removed from V and 3 bases from J, the gap between germline ends came to 18 bases. Germline CDR1 SGHRS, CDR2 YFSETQ. The CDR3 DNA reads as TGCGCCAGCAGCTTGGGGCAGACAAGACCCGCCGAAGAGACCCAGTACTTC. It codes for CASSLGQTRPAEETQYF.

The chain employs TRBV6-5 and TRBJ2-7; possibly TRBD2 for D (5 bases). The V gene's germline CDR1 is MNHEY and CDR2 SVGAGI. The CDR3 is 14 amino acids. V was pared by 2 bases and J by 6 bases, with 14 bases between. CDR3 coding DNA: TGTGCCAGCAGTTACGAGGATCGGACTTTCGAGCAGTACTTC. This codes for CASSYEDRTFEQYF.

This chain uses TRBV19 with TRBJ1-2, with D hard to call. The CDR3 consists of 15 residues. Germline V gene data show CDR1 as LNHDA and CDR2 as SQIVND (reference sequence). V dropped 5 bases and J dropped 5 bases, with 18 bases sitting between them. The CDR3 region is CASSGSGSVEYGYTF. The CDR3 coding sequence is TGTGCCAGTAGTGGGAGCGGGTCGGTCGAGTATGGCTACACCTTC. The full variable domain, rest sourced from reference TRBV19 and TRBJ1-2, is DGGITQSPKYLFRKEGQNVTLSCEQNLNHDAMYWYRQDPGQGLRLIYYSQIVNDFQKGDIAEGYSVSREKKESFPLTVTSAQKNPTAFYLCASSGSGSVEYGYTFGSGTRLTVV.

This clone was picked up a small number of times. This chain uses TRBV2 with TRBJ2-5; 10 bases are shared with TRBD2. V trimming: 0 bases; J trimming: 8 bases; junction bases outside the gene matches: 6. Germline assignment: CDR1 SNHLY and CDR2 FYNNEI. The CDR3 length is 15 residues. CDR3 DNA: TGTGCCAGCAGTGAAGCATCAGCGGGAGGGCGAACCCAGTACTTC. The encoded protein is CASSEASAGGRTQYF. The complete variable domain, with remaining parts taken from reference TRBV2 and TRBJ2-5, reads EPEVTQTPSHQVTQMGQEVILRCVPISNHLYFYWYRQILGQKVEFLVSFYNNEISEKSEIFDDQFSVERPDGSNFTLKIRSTKLEDSAMYFCASSEASAGGRTQYFGPGTRLLVL.

This clone was counted a few times. The chain links TRBV27 to TRBJ2-7; D ambiguous. Trimming shortened V by 6 bases and J by 6 bases, and 21 bases separated the two germline ends. The germline V gene encodes CDR1 MNHEY and CDR2 SMNVEV (reference sequence). The CDR3 loop spans 15 amino acids. In DNA form, the CDR3 reads TGTGCCAGCAGCCGCCCCGGCTCGCTCCTTATCGAGCAGTACTTC. Translation gives CASSRPGSLLIEQYF.

This clone was seen a handful of times. The same CDR3 is also encoded by other DNA sequences in this sample. The genes are TRBV2 and TRBJ1-1; TRBD1 agrees at 9 bases. CDR3 size: 14 residues. After removal of 5 bases from V and 0 bases from J, the junction contained 1 base not matched to a gene. Germline CDR1 is SNHLY and CDR2 is FYNNEI. The CDR3 sequence: CASSTGGLNTEAFF. CDR3 nucleotide sequence: TGTGCCAGCAGTACAGGGGGCCTGAACACTGAAGCTTTCTTT.

The chain couples TRBV7-2 to TRBJ2-1; perhaps TRBD2 as D (5 bases). Trimming removed 1 base at V and 5 bases at J, with 9 bases between. The CDR3 contains 14 residues. The germline V gene encodes CDR1 SGHTA and CDR2 FQGNSA. The CDR3 bases are TGTGCCAGCAGCTTAGAGGTTAGCGACAATGAGCAGTTCTTC. The encoded protein is CASSLEVSDNEQFF.

This clone was detected a few times. The chain is built from TRBV30 and TRBJ2-1; possibly TRBD1 or TRBD2 for D (5 bases each). CDR3 size: 14 residues. V was clipped by 2 bases and J by 5 bases, with 13 bases between them. Germline V CDR1 and CDR2: GTSNPN, SVGIG (reference sequence). CDR3 sequence reads: CAWSQGGLNNEQFF. CDR3 DNA: TGTGCCTGGAGTCAGGGCGGGTTGAACAATGAGCAGTTCTTC.

This clone was detected only a few times. The DNA of the CDR3 is TGTGCCTGGAGGCTTACGAACACCGGGGAGCTGTTTTTT. This translates into CAWRLTNTGELFF. This chain links TRBV30 with TRBJ2-2; D unresolved. The CDR3 runs to 13 residues. V lost 3 bases and J 0 bases, leaving 5 bases between the germline ends. CDR1 is GTSNPN and CDR2 is SVGIG in the germline V gene (reference sequence).

This clone was found a few times. As DNA, the CDR3 is TGTGCCATCAGGGTGACAGGGGGCTACTACAATGAGCAGTTCTTC. This encodes CAIRVTGGYYNEQFF. The chain joins TRBV10-3 to TRBJ2-1; 10 bases map to TRBD1. V lost 6 bases, J lost 3 bases, and 5 bases stayed unmatched. The germline gives CDR1 ENHRY, CDR2 SYGVKD. This CDR3 has 15 residues.

The sample holds one count of this clone. This rearrangement joins TRBV10-3 to TRBJ2-3, with no clear D. The germline gives CDR1 ENHRY, CDR2 SYGVKD. V was trimmed by 0 bases and J by 6 bases, leaving 13 bases between them. The CDR3 is made up of 15 amino acids. CDR3 protein: CAISESITGADTQYF. The CDR3 DNA is TGTGCCATCAGTGAGTCGATAACGGGCGCGGATACGCAGTATTTT.